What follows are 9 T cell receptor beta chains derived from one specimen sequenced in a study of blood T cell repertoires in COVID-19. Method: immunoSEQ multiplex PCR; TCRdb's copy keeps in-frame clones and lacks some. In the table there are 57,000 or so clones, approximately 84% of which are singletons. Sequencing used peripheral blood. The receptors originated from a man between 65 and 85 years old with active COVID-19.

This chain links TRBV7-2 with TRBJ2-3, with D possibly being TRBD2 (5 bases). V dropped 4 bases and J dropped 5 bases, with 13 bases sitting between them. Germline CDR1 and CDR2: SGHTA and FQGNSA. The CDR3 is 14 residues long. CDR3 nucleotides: TGTGCCAGCAGCTCCAGTCCGGGGTTAGATACGCAGTATTTT. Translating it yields CASSSSPGLDTQYF.

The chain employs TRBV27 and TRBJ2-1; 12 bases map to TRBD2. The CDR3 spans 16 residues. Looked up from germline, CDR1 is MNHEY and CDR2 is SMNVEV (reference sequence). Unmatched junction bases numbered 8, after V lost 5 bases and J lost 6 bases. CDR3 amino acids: CASSQSTSGRSNEQFF. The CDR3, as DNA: TGTGCCAGCAGTCAATCCACTAGCGGGAGGTCCAATGAGCAGTTCTTC.

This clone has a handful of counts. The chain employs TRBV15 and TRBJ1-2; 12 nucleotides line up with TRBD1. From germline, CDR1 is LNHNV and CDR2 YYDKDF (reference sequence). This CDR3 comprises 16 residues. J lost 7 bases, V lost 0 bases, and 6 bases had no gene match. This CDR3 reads CATSREKEGQGAGYTF. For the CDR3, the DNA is TGTGCCACCAGCAGAGAAAAGGAGGGACAGGGGGCTGGCTACACCTTC.

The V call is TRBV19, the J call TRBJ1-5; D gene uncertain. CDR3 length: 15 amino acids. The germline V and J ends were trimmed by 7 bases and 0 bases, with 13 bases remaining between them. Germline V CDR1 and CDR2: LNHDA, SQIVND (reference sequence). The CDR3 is CASKGDPDSNQPQHF. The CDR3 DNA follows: TGTGCCAGTAAGGGAGATCCAGATAGCAATCAGCCCCAGCATTTT.

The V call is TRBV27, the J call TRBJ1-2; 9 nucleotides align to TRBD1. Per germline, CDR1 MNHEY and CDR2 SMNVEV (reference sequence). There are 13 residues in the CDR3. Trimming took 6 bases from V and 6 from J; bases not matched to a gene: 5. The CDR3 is CASSAQGAHGYTF. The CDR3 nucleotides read TGTGCCAGCAGCGCACAGGGGGCGCATGGCTACACCTTC.

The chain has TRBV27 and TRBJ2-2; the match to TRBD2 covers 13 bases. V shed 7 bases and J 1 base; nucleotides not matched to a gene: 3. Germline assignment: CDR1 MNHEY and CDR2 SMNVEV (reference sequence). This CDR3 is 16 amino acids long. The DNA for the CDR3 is TGTGCCAGCAAGAGGACTAGCGGGAGGAACACCGGGGAGCTGTTTTTT. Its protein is CASKRTSGRNTGELFF.

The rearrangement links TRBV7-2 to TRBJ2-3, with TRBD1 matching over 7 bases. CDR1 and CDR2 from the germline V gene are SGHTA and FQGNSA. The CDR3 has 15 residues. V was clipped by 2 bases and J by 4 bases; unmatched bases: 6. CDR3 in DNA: TGTGCCAGCAGCTTAAGGGCGCAGGGGGCAGATACGCAGTATTTT. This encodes CASSLRAQGADTQYF. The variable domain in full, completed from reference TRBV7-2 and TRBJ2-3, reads GAGVSQSPSNKVTEKGKDVELRCDPISGHTALYWYRQSLGQGLEFLIYFQGNSAPDKSGLPSDRFSAERTGGSVSTLTIQRTQQEDSAVYLCASSLRAQGADTQYFGPGTRLTVL.

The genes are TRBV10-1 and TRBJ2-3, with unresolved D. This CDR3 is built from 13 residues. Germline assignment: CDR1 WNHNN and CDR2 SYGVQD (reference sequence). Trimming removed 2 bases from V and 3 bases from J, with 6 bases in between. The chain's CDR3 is CASSELRTDTQYF. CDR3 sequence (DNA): TGCGCCAGCAGTGAGCTGCGGACAGATACGCAGTATTTT.

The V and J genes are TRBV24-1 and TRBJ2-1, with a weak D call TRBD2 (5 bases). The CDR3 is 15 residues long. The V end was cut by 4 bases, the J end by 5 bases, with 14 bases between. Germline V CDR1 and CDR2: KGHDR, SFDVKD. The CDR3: CATSDPAGPHNEQFF. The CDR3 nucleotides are TGTGCCACCAGTGACCCGGCGGGCCCCCACAATGAGCAGTTCTTC.